This is a list of T cell receptor beta chains from one sample in a study of technical replicates of blood from several donors. The data were produced by immunoSEQ multiplex PCR, yet TCRdb's version contains in-frame clones alone and is incomplete. The data hold about 75,000 clones, with 97% observed a single time. Specimen: T cells isolated from PBMCs. These receptors all stem from a human donor in good health. Each CDR3 is given without its conserved first and last residue. D genes are given only for firm matches.

j_call,v_call,d_call,cdr3_aa
TRBJ2-7,TRBV28,-,ASSERVNEQY
TRBJ1-6,TRBV30,-,AWSPDFNSPLH
TRBJ1-4,TRBV18,-,ASSPRGQRSEKLF
TRBJ1-5,TRBV6-1,TRBD1,ASRDGQGKWPQH
TRBJ1-1,TRBV10-3,-,AISVGEVTEAF
TRBJ1-2,TRBV6-1,-,ASISGANGYT
TRBJ2-1,TRBV7-9,-,ASSLAWGLSYNEQF
TRBJ2-7,TRBV4-1,TRBD2,ASQPGGDAPYEQY
TRBJ1-1,TRBV27,-,ASSFSDRSMAF
TRBJ2-5,TRBV2,TRBD2,ASRLDSGTNGETQY
TRBJ1-6,TRBV11-1,-,ASSPYSNSPLH
TRBJ2-5,TRBV5-4,TRBD2,ASSVRTIAGETETQY
TRBJ2-1,TRBV5-4,TRBD2,ASRGGLAATNEQF
TRBJ2-7,TRBV11-3,-,ASSLADEQY
TRBJ2-5,TRBV7-6,TRBD2,ASSLGTSGSETQY
TRBJ2-5,TRBV5-1,-,ASSLGLAQGETQY
TRBJ2-7,TRBV9,-,ASSVGGFAYEQY
TRBJ2-5,TRBV5-1,-,ASSFGQMPELGTQY
TRBJ2-6,TRBV21-1,-,ASSKDSILTVRSGANVLT
TRBJ1-1,TRBV13,-,ASSSLGAEAF
TRBJ1-4,TRBV6-5,-,ASSYSKNSNEKLF
TRBJ2-1,TRBV5-6,TRBD2,ASSWLSPSGYHNEQF
TRBJ2-3,TRBV2,-,ASTAGSTDTQY
TRBJ1-1,TRBV7-6,-,ASSLYGVAEAF
TRBJ1-6,TRBV11-2,-,ASSLSPGSPLH
TRBJ2-3,TRBV7-2,-,ASSNRATDTQY
TRBJ2-7,TRBV6-1,-,ASSVSGGDGHEQY
TRBJ1-5,TRBV19,-,ASQVRVGNQPQH
TRBJ2-2,TRBV6-1,TRBD2,ASSENGGGTGELF
TRBJ2-1,TRBV11-3,-,ASSFPGQVGEQF
TRBJ2-2,TRBV5-4,TRBD2,ASTIWVSSGTGELF
TRBJ2-2,TRBV14,-,ASSQGWGLPGELF
TRBJ1-4,TRBV6-1,-,ASTRGGKLF
TRBJ1-4,TRBV18,-,ASSPPIRNGEKLF
TRBJ2-7,TRBV27,TRBD1,ASSSIGQGYEQY
TRBJ2-7,TRBV2,-,ASSRQNYEQY
TRBJ2-7,TRBV29-1,-,SVGRLADNEQY
TRBJ1-2,TRBV5-1,-,ASREDSYYGYT
TRBJ2-2,TRBV13,-,ASSLLGAGELF
TRBJ2-3,TRBV13,TRBD2,ASSLSAGGTDTQY
TRBJ1-1,TRBV7-9,TRBD1,ASSPRGQGLITEAF
TRBJ1-5,TRBV2,-,ASRMRQSNQPQH
TRBJ2-7,TRBV11-2,TRBD1,ASSRGQGDSYEQY
TRBJ1-2,TRBV19,-,ASSIFKPNGYT
TRBJ1-2,TRBV6-4,-,ASSETRIGVVRGYT
TRBJ2-3,TRBV11-3,-,ASSTHDTDTQY
TRBJ2-1,TRBV19,TRBD1,ASSKGASHEQF
TRBJ1-1,TRBV2,-,ASQTVTGTEAF
TRBJ2-6,TRBV5-1,-,ASSLNEGNSGANVLT
TRBJ2-7,TRBV7-2,-,ASSLSQGYEQY
TRBJ1-6,TRBV5-6,-,ASSLNDRRPLH
TRBJ2-3,TRBV5-4,TRBD1,ASSFHRGSTDTQY